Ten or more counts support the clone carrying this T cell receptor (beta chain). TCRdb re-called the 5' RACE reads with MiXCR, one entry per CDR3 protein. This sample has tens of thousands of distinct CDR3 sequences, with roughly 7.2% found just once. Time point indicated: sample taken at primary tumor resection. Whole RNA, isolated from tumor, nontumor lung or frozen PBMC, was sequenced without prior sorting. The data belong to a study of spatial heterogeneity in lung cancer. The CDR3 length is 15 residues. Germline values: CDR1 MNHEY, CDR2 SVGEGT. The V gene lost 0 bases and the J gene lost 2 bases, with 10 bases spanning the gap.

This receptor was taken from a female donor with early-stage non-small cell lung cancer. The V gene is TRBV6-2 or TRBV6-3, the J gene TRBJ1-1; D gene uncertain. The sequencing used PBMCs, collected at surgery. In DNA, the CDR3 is TGTGCCAGCAGTTACTCGGCGGCTAGCAACACTGAAGCTTTCTTT. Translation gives CASSYSAASNTEAFF.